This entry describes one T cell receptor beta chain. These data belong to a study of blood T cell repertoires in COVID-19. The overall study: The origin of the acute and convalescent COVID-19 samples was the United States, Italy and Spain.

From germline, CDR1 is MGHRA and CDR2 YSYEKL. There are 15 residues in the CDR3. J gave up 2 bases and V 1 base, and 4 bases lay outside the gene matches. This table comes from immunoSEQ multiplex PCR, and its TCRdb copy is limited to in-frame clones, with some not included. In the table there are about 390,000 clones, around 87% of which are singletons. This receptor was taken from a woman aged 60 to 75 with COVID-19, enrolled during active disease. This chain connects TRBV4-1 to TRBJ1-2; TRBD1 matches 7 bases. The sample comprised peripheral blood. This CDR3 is CASSQAGQLNYGYTF. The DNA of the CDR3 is TGCGCCAGCAGCCAAGCGGGACAGTTAAACTATGGCTACACCTTC.